One and the same sample provided the 31 T cell receptor beta chains below, sequenced in a study of CD8 T cells in Susac syndrome. An amount of RNA that ranged from roughly 0.45 to 1 ug was reverse transcribed with random hexamers. TCRdb ran MiXCR on the immunoSEQ multiplex PCR reads and lists one entry per CDR3 protein. The sample gives tens of thousands of distinct CDR3 sequences, over 95% of which show up once; approximately 0.11% is in the top ten. Sequencing was performed on CD4+ T cells from PBMCs. These receptors all come from a human donor with multiple sclerosis.

The chain uses TRBV7-2 and TRBJ1-3; D unresolved. The germline V gene encodes CDR1 SGHTA and CDR2 FQGNSA. The CDR3 is 14 residues long. The ends were cut back, 2 bases at V and 0 bases at J, with 5 bases in the middle. For the CDR3, the DNA is TGTGCCAGCAGCTTACAAAGCTCTGGAAACACCATATATTTT. Translated, it gives CASSLQSSGNTIYF.

The chain recombines TRBV29-1 with TRBJ2-5; D gene uncertain. V was pared by 7 bases and J by 1 base, with 13 bases between. The CDR3 totals 13 residues. Germline CDR1 reads SQVTM; CDR2 reads ANQGSEA. CDR3 DNA sequence: TGCAGCGCCGTTTGCCCCAGCCAAGAGACCCAGTACTTC. Its translation: CSAVCPSQETQYF.

As regards this clonotype: At one end, the junction sequence differs from germline, possibly due to a read error. J is TRBJ2-3 and V is TRBV7-7; TRBD2 might be the D (6 bases). The length of the CDR3 is 14 residues. Germline CDR1 is SSHAT and CDR2 is FNYEAQ (reference sequence). CDR3 DNA: TGTGCTAGCAGCCCCGGGACTGTCACAGATACGCAGTATTTT. Protein product: CASSPGTVTDTQYF.

V is TRBV29-1 and J is TRBJ2-2, with a possible D match to TRBD1 (6 bases). CDR3 length: 15 amino acids. V was clipped by 8 bases and J by 0 bases, with 16 bases between them. Per germline, CDR1 SQVTM and CDR2 ANQGSEA. CDR3 bases: TGCAGCTTTTGGAAACAGGGCGCGAACACCGGGGAGCTGTTTTTT. Encoded protein: CSFWKQGANTGELFF.

The count of this clonotype is one. V is TRBV11-2 and J is TRBJ2-5, with 9 bases matching TRBD2. This CDR3 has 17 residues. Trimming removed 4 bases from V and 11 bases from J; junction bases left unmatched: 20. Germline CDR1 and CDR2: SGHAT and FQNNGV. The CDR3 reads CASSSIRGSGGPWGQYF. The CDR3 nucleotides are TGTGCCAGCAGCTCCATCCGGGGCAGCGGGGGGCCTTGGGGGCAGTACTTC. The full variable domain, in which reference TRBV11-2 and TRBJ2-5 provide the parts outside the CDR3, is EAGVAQSPRYKIIEKRQSVAFWCNPISGHATLYWYQQILGQGPKLLIQFQNNGVVDDSQLPKDRFSAERLKGVDSTLKIQPAKLEDSAVYLCASSSIRGSGGPWGQYFGPGTRLLVL.

The chain employs TRBV6-2 or TRBV6-3 and TRBJ2-3; 11 bases align to TRBD2. This CDR3 comprises 15 residues. The V segment lost 5 bases and the J segment 8 bases; nucleotides outside the gene matches: 9. CDR1 and CDR2 (germline): MNHEY, SVGEGT. CDR3 DNA: TGTGCCAGCAGTGACGACTTAGCGGGGGGGAGTACGCAGTATTTT. Translating gives CASSDDLAGGSTQYF.

The rearrangement joins TRBV7-9 to TRBJ2-1; D could derive from TRBD1 or TRBD2 (5 bases each). The CDR3 length is 15 residues. The germline V and J ends were trimmed by 5 bases and 4 bases, with 15 bases remaining between them. Germline CDR1 and CDR2: SEHNR and FQNEAQ (reference sequence). The CDR3 nucleotides are TGTGCCAGCAGCGGCGGGTCCGAGGGGTACAATGAGCAGTTCTTC. Its protein product is CASSGGSEGYNEQFF.

The J gene is TRBJ2-5, the V gene TRBV7-8, with TRBD2 matching over 11 bases. In germline, CDR1 is SGHVS, CDR2 FQNEAQ. J was trimmed by 6 bases and V by 11 bases; bases with no gene match: 11. The CDR3 is 14 residues long. CDR3 DNA sequence: TGTGCCTCACGAGAGACTAGCGGGGAACAGACCCAGTACTTC. The encoded protein is CASRETSGEQTQYF.

The rearrangement links TRBV5-1 to TRBJ1-2; D remains unclear. Trimming shortened V by 0 bases and J by 2 bases, and 14 bases separated the two germline ends. Germline CDR1 SGHRS, CDR2 YFSETQ. The CDR3 has 16 residues. The CDR3 protein is CASSLGHSLGNYGYTF. In DNA, the CDR3 is TGCGCCAGCAGCTTGGGACATTCGCTGGGGAACTATGGCTACACCTTC.

This chain joins TRBV9 and TRBJ1-1; a weak D match, TRBD1 (6 bases). The CDR3 runs to 15 residues. CDR1 and CDR2 from the germline V gene are SGDLS and YYNGEE. Trimming cost V 3 bases and J 0 bases, with 12 bases left between them. The CDR3 reads CASSASTGVNTEAFF. Written as DNA, the CDR3 is TGTGCCAGCAGCGCGTCGACAGGAGTGAACACTGAAGCTTTCTTT.

The gene calls are TRBV6-6 and TRBJ1-1; D unclear. Germline CDR1 MNHNY, CDR2 SVGAGI (reference sequence). Trimming stripped 0 bases from V and 3 bases from J, with 8 bases between. The CDR3 contains 14 residues. Written as DNA, the CDR3 is TGTGCCAGCAGTTACTCGAGTAGGGACACTGAAGCTTTCTTT. Amino acids: CASSYSSRDTEAFF.

V is TRBV12-3 or TRBV12-4 and J is TRBJ1-2; TRBD1 matches at 7 bases. The ends lost 6 bases at V and 6 bases at J; junction bases unmatched: 4. The CDR3 spans 12 residues. This CDR3 is CASSPDRDGYTF. CDR3 coding DNA: TGTGCCAGCAGCCCTGACAGGGATGGCTACACCTTC.

V and J are TRBV3-1 and TRBJ2-5; 9 bases align to TRBD2. With V trimmed by 0 bases and J by 6 bases, 5 bases remained unmatched. CDR3 length: 15 amino acids. Per the germline V gene, CDR1 is LGHDT and CDR2 is YNNKEL (reference sequence). The CDR3 loop reads CASSQDLAGLQTQYF. The DNA of the CDR3 is TGTGCCAGCAGCCAAGATCTAGCGGGGTTGCAGACCCAGTACTTC.

V usage is TRBV7-9 and J usage is TRBJ1-2; D is ambiguous. CDR1 and CDR2 (germline): SEHNR, FQNEAQ (reference sequence). The CDR3 is made up of 12 amino acids. The ends were cut back, 8 bases at V and 5 bases at J, with 12 bases in the middle. CDR3 residues: CASRREEYGYTF. In DNA form, the CDR3 reads TGTGCCAGCCGCAGAGAGGAGTATGGCTACACCTTC.

The chain couples TRBV20-1 to TRBJ1-2, with 7 bases matching TRBD1. V was pared by 7 bases and J by 2 bases, with 7 bases of the junction left unmatched. This CDR3 comprises 13 residues. Germline V gene data show CDR1 as DFQATT and CDR2 as SNEGSKA (reference sequence). This chain's CDR3 is CSGRGDRNYGYTF. The DNA for the CDR3 is TGCAGTGGCCGCGGGGACAGAAACTATGGCTACACCTTC.

The J gene is TRBJ1-6, the V gene TRBV12-3 or TRBV12-4; perhaps TRBD1 as D (6 bases). The V gene lost 8 bases and the J gene lost 15 bases, with 20 bases spanning the gap. This CDR3 region has 13 residues. The CDR3 reads CASSGDGQRGLHF. The CDR3 DNA reads TGTGCCAGCTCCGGGGACGGACAGAGGGGCCTCCACTTT.

The gene calls are TRBV3-1 and TRBJ1-1; no reliable D call. Germline CDR1 and CDR2: LGHDT and YNNKEL (reference sequence). Deletions cut 3 bases from V and 4 bases from J, with 21 bases between. This CDR3 contains 17 residues. CDR3 loop: CASSHSSYPGFTTEAFF. CDR3 nucleotides: TGTGCCAGCAGCCATAGCTCGTATCCGGGGTTCACCACTGAAGCTTTCTTT.

The chain recombines TRBV28 with TRBJ2-7; D assignment may be TRBD1 or TRBD2 (5 bases each). In germline, CDR1 is MDHEN, CDR2 SYDVKM. The CDR3 runs to 15 residues. Trimming removed 6 bases at V and 1 base at J, with 16 bases between. The CDR3 protein is CASSSWGRESYEQYF. The CDR3 bases are TGTGCCAGCAGCTCTTGGGGACGGGAATCCTACGAGCAGTACTTC. The full variable domain, completed using reference TRBV28 and TRBJ2-7, is DVKVTQSSRYLVKRTGEKVFLECVQDMDHENMFWYRQDPGLGLRLIYFSYDVKMKEKGDIPEGYSVSREKKERFSLILESASTNQTSMYLCASSSWGRESYEQYFGPGTRLTVT.

The rearrangement links TRBV2 to TRBJ1-1, with 7 bases identical to TRBD1. With 6 bases clipped from V and 5 bases from J, the junction kept 6 bases outside the gene matches. CDR3 length: 13 residues. Per germline, CDR1 SNHLY and CDR2 FYNNEI. The CDR3 nucleotides are TGTGCCAGCAGGGTTGACAGGGAGACTGAAGCTTTCTTT. It codes for CASRVDRETEAFF.

This clonotype has only a few counts. CDR3 region: CASSLEGFSYEQYF. The CDR3 DNA sequence: TGTGCCAGCAGCTTAGAAGGCTTCTCCTACGAGCAGTACTTC. The chain couples TRBV7-2 to TRBJ2-7; D remains unclear. Germline loops: CDR1 SGHTA, CDR2 FQGNSA. There are 14 residues in the CDR3. V dropped 1 base and J dropped 0 bases, with 7 bases sitting between them.

This sequence joins TRBV7-9 and TRBJ1-2, with 8 bases aligning to TRBD1. This CDR3 has 14 amino acids. Germline V gene data show CDR1 as SEHNR and CDR2 as FQNEAQ (reference sequence). V lost 4 bases, J lost 6 bases, and 7 bases stayed unmatched. The DNA of the CDR3 is TGTGCCAGCAGCTCCAGACAGGGGAGGGATGGCTACACCTTC. This translates into CASSSRQGRDGYTF.

The chain combines TRBV20-1 with TRBJ2-5, with 9 bases matching TRBD2. V lost 6 bases, J lost 7 bases, and 12 bases stayed unmatched. Germline lookup yields CDR1 DFQATT and CDR2 SNEGSKA (reference sequence). The CDR3 has 14 amino acids. The CDR3 region has the DNA TGCAGTGCCACCCTAGCGGGGCCCAAAGGGACCCAGTACTTC. This translates into CSATLAGPKGTQYF.

The V call is TRBV6-5, the J call TRBJ2-7; a possible D gene is TRBD1 (6 bases). CDR1 and CDR2 (germline): MNHEY, SVGAGI. With 4 bases removed from V and 0 bases from J, the gap between germline ends came to 16 bases. The CDR3 has 16 amino acids. CDR3 residues: CASSSPRQALSYEQYF. CDR3 sequence (DNA): TGTGCCAGCAGTTCCCCCCGACAGGCCCTCTCCTACGAGCAGTACTTC.

The chain has TRBV20-1 and TRBJ1-2; D perhaps matches TRBD1 (5 bases). V gave up 1 base and J gave up 5 bases, with 11 bases separating them. The germline gives CDR1 DFQATT, CDR2 SNEGSKA (reference sequence). This CDR3 region has 13 residues. CDR3 residues: CSARGTGRYGYTF. CDR3 DNA: TGCAGTGCTAGAGGTACAGGAAGATATGGCTACACCTTC.

The chain couples TRBV9 to TRBJ2-7; D gene unclear. The CDR3 covers 13 residues. CDR1 is SGDLS and CDR2 is YYNGEE in the germline V gene. V gave up 6 bases and J gave up 4 bases, with 14 bases separating them. The CDR3 bases are TGTGCCAGCATCACGAGAGGTCGGTACGAGCAGTACTTC. Amino acids: CASITRGRYEQYF.

The chain uses TRBV24-1 and TRBJ2-3; TRBD1 agrees at 7 bases. The CDR3 sequence is 16 residues long. Losses at the gene ends were 0 bases for V and 1 base for J; bases not matched to a gene: 3. Germline loops: CDR1 KGHDR, CDR2 SFDVKD. For the CDR3, the DNA is TGTGCCACCAGTGATTTGCAGGGGGTGGGCACAGATACGCAGTATTTT. It is translated as CATSDLQGVGTDTQYF.

This clonotype has just one count. The rearrangement uses TRBV20-1 and TRBJ2-1, with 7 bases lining up with TRBD1. Germline trimming cut 5 bases from V and 5 bases from J; bases unmatched to any gene: 12. The CDR3 runs to 15 residues. In germline, CDR1 is DFQATT, CDR2 SNEGSKA (reference sequence). CDR3 amino acids: CSAGQAHTGNNEQFF. DNA for the CDR3: TGCAGTGCTGGACAGGCTCATACGGGAAACAATGAGCAGTTCTTC.

The chain uses TRBV6-6 and TRBJ2-7; D is possibly TRBD1 or TRBD2 (5 bases each). Looked up from germline, CDR1 is MNHNY and CDR2 is SVGAGI (reference sequence). Between the trimmed V and J ends, which lost 5 bases and 6 bases, there was a span of 8 bases. The CDR3 loop spans 11 amino acids. CDR3 loop: CASSHGAEQYF. The CDR3 bases are TGTGCCAGCAGTCACGGGGCCGAGCAGTACTTC.

The V and J genes are TRBV20-1 and TRBJ1-2, with no clear D. Trimming took 2 bases from V and 6 from J, leaving 7 bases between them. The CDR3 is made up of 11 amino acids. Germline CDR1 DFQATT, CDR2 SNEGSKA (reference sequence). CDR3 loop: CSARSLNGYTF. The CDR3 DNA reads TGCAGTGCTAGATCCCTTAATGGCTACACCTTC.

This chain connects TRBV20-1 to TRBJ1-3; 9 nucleotides match TRBD1. The CDR3 totals 15 residues. Germline V gene sequence: CDR1 DFQATT, CDR2 SNEGSKA (reference sequence). J gave up 3 bases and V 3 bases, and 6 bases lay outside the gene matches. For the CDR3, the DNA is TGCAGTGCTAGGGAACAGGGGGCGGGTGGAAACACCATATATTTT. Its translation is CSAREQGAGGNTIYF.

The chain recombines TRBV5-1 with TRBJ2-2; 13 bases map to TRBD2. From germline, CDR1 is SGHRS and CDR2 YFSETQ. The CDR3 runs to 18 residues. Germline trimming cut 4 bases from V and 6 bases from J; bases unmatched to any gene: 12. CDR3 sequence (DNA): TGCGCCAGCAGCCCAAGGACTAGCGGGGGTCCCCCCGCCGGGGAGCTGTTTTTT. This codes for CASSPRTSGGPPAGELFF.